Only a few counts were recorded for the clone carrying this T cell receptor (beta chain). TCRdb itself ran the 5' RACE reads through MiXCR, one entry per CDR3 protein. The sample lists 40,000 to 50,000 distinct CDR3 sequences, 15% to 20% occurring once. Germline V gene lookup returns CDR1 DFQATT and CDR2 SNEGSKA (reference sequence). This CDR3 spans 15 amino acids. Trimming left V 3 bases short and J 5 bases short, with 14 bases between. The sample originates from a study of chronic HIV infection and antiretroviral therapy. Sequenced material: peripheral blood. The clonotype was recovered from an adult who had HIV and had not received antiretroviral therapy, or was an uninfected healthy control (not recorded which). The J gene is TRBJ1-6, the V gene TRBV20-1, with D unclear. The DNA of the CDR3 is TGCAGTGCTAGGCTCGCGGGCGGAAATAATTCACCCCTCCACTTT. Protein product: CSARLAGGNNSPLHF.